This TCR beta chain came from a study of T cells in severe cutaneous drug reactions. The germline CDR1 and CDR2 sequences are KGHSH and LQKENI. This CDR3 comprises 17 residues. The iRepertoire multiplex PCR system with TCR subtype-specific primers built both bulk and single-cell libraries. TCRdb derives one entry per CDR3 protein from the multiplex PCR reads, leaving out DNA. The sample totals about 7,200 distinct CDR3 sequences. The patients sequenced had a carbamazepine-induced Stevens-Johnson syndrome or toxic epidermal necrolysis reaction. The sequencing input was cells from a skin blister. The chain recombines TRBV18 with TRBJ2-7; absent DNA, TCRdb's TRBD2 call cannot be checked. This receptor was taken from a human donor with toxic epidermal necrolysis, a severe cutaneous drug reaction. This CDR3 reads CASSRSPSGPGSYEQYF.